What follows are 5 T cell receptor beta chains derived from one specimen sequenced in a study of TIL therapy for anti-PD-1-resistant metastatic lung cancer (dated by TCRdb to 2020 to 2022). Reading the label with the study, this specimen's time point is: pre-treatment sample, taken before nivolumab and TIL therapy. Excised metastases, mostly pleural nodules or supraclavicular lymph nodes, were used as baseline tumor samples and were taken from the same resection from which TIL were grown. The immunoSEQ v3 hsTCRB kit was used to amplify TCR beta CDR3 regions from genomic DNA through bias-controlled multiplex PCR. The table was pulled from immuneACCESS by TCRdb, which kept in-frame rearrangements only. Such tables lose some clones; where checked, under half of the loss comes from unresolved V genes, and the rest has no known cause. This sample holds around 6,700 clones; roughly two thirds were observed only once. The ten largest clones add up to about 8.3% of the sample.

Source: tumor tissue, taken at baseline. The receptors were gathered from a person aged 25 to 85 with non-small cell lung cancer.

This chain uses TRBV5-1 with TRBJ1-4, with 7 nucleotides matching TRBD1. Germline lookup yields CDR1 SGHRS and CDR2 YFSETQ. The trim removed 0 bases at V and 2 bases at J, leaving 1 base unmatched. This CDR3 region has 15 residues. The DNA of the CDR3 is TGCGCCAGCAGCTTGGTGACAGGGACTAATGAAAAACTGTTTTTT. It yields the protein CASSLVTGTNEKLFF.

This clone qualifies as medium-sized (0.01 to 0.1%). V gene TRBV19 combines with J gene TRBJ1-2; 8 bases map to TRBD1. The CDR3 runs to 15 residues. V was pared by 6 bases and J by 0 bases, with 6 bases of the junction left unmatched. Germline V CDR1 and CDR2: LNHDA, SQIVND (reference sequence). CDR3 sequence reads: CASSLKTGANYGYTF. Here the CDR3 DNA reads TGTGCCAGTAGCCTGAAGACAGGGGCTAACTATGGCTACACCTTC.

The chain couples TRBV19 to TRBJ2-3; D unresolved. V gave up 9 bases and J gave up 6 bases, with 16 bases separating them. CDR1 LNHDA and CDR2 SQIVND come from the germline V gene (reference sequence). The CDR3 runs 13 residues. This CDR3 reads CASSIGTADTQYF. In DNA form, the CDR3 reads TGTGCCAGCTCGATCGGTACCGCGGATACGCAGTATTTT.

The genes are TRBV24-1 and TRBJ2-7, with D perhaps matching TRBD1 (6 bases). The CDR3 has 14 amino acids. Trimming shortened V by 4 bases and J by 5 bases, and 14 bases separated the two germline ends. The germline V gene encodes CDR1 KGHDR and CDR2 SFDVKD. The CDR3 DNA reads TGTGCCACCAGTGACCCCGGACAGAGCGACGAGCAGTACTTC. It codes for CATSDPGQSDEQYF.

The rearrangement uses TRBV30 and TRBJ1-2; a possible D gene is TRBD1 (5 bases). Germline V gives CDR1 GTSNPN, CDR2 SVGIG (reference sequence). V was pared by 8 bases and J by 5 bases, with 21 bases between. This CDR3 is built from 14 residues. This CDR3 is CAGVMGVDGYGYTF. The CDR3 DNA follows: TGTGCCGGGGTCATGGGGGTGGACGGGTATGGCTACACCTTC. Full variable domain (missing parts from reference TRBV30 and TRBJ1-2): SQTIHQWPATLVQPVGSPLSLECTVEGTSNPNLYWYRQAAGRGLQLLFYSVGIGQISSEVPQNLSASRPQDRQFILSSKKLLLSDSGFYLCAGVMGVDGYGYTFGSGTRLTVV.